This TCR beta chain was retrieved from a study of early T cells in non-severe SARS-CoV-2 infection. Overall study context: The input, bulk RNA from unsorted whole blood, was sequenced, and chains were unpaired.

The CDR3 covers 14 residues. CDR1 is LNHNV, CDR2 YYDKDF, per germline (reference sequence). Trimming cost V 0 bases and J 5 bases, with 8 bases left between them. TCRdb passed the 5' RACE reads through MiXCR, listing each CDR3 protein once. The sample holds about 59,000 distinct CDR3 sequences, roughly an eighth seen once. In the case of this clonotype: Its target is unknown.

The study, taken as a whole, reports: Private and CD4 specificities were missed by VDJdb matching, skewed to anti-spike CD8.

The sequences come from whole blood, collected at baseline. The receptor was isolated from an adult who was a healthcare worker with PCR-confirmed SARS-CoV-2 infection or an uninfected control (not recorded which). This rearrangement joins TRBV15 to TRBJ2-1; no clear D. The CDR3 loop is CATSRDLGNNEQFF. In DNA, the CDR3 is TGTGCCACCAGCAGAGATCTAGGGAACAATGAGCAGTTCTTC.